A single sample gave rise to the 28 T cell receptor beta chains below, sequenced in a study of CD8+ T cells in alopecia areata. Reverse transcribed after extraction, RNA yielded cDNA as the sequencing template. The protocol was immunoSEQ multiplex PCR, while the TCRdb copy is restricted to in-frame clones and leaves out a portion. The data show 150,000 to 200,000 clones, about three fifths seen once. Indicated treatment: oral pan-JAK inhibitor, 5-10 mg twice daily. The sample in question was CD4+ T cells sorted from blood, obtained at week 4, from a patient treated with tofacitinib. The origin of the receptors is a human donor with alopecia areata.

Here the CDR3 DNA reads TGTGCCAGCAGCTTCTATAGGGCAACTAATGAAAAACTGTTTTTT. Amino acids: CASSFYRATNEKLFF. The chain uses TRBV11-2 and TRBJ1-4, with unresolved D. Trimming took 3 bases from V and 0 from J, leaving 8 bases between them. The CDR3 is 15 residues long. CDR1 and CDR2 from the germline V gene are SGHAT and FQNNGV.

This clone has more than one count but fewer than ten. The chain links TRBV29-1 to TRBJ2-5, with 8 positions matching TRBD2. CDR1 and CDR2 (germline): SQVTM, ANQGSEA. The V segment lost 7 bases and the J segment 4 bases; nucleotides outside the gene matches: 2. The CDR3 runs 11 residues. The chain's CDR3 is CSAGGSETQYF. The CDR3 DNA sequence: TGCAGCGCGGGGGGGTCAGAGACCCAGTACTTC.

CDR3 in amino acids: CAWVGPSNTDTQYF. CDR3 sequence (DNA): TGTGCCTGGGTGGGACCGTCGAACACAGATACGCAGTATTTT. The chain carries TRBV30 and TRBJ2-3; D possibly matches TRBD1 or TRBD2 (5 bases each). Trimming pared 5 bases from V and 2 bases from J, leaving 14 bases between. Looked up from germline, CDR1 is GTSNPN and CDR2 is SVGIG (reference sequence). CDR3 length: 14 residues.

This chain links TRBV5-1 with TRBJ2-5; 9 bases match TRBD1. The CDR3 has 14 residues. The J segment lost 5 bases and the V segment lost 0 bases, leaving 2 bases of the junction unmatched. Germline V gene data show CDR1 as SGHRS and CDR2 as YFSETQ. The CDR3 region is CASSLGQGEETQYF. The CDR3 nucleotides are TGCGCCAGCAGCTTGGGACAGGGGGAGGAGACCCAGTACTTC.

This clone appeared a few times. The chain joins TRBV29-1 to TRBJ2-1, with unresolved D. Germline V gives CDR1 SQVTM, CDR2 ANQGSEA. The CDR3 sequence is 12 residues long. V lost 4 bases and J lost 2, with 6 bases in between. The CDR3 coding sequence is TGCAGCGTTGTAGGTGCCTACAATGAGCAGTTCTTC. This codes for CSVVGAYNEQFF.

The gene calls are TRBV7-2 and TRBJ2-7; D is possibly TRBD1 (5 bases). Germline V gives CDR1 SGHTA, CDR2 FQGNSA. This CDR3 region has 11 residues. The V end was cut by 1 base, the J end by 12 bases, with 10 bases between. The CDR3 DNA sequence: TGTGCCAGCAGCTTAGGCAGGGCGGCGTACTTC. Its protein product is CASSLGRAAYF.

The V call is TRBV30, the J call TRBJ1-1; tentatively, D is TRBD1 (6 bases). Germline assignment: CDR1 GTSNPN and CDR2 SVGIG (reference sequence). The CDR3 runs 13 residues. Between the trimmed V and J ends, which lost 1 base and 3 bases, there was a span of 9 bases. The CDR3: CAWSGTGYTEAFF. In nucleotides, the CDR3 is TGTGCCTGGAGTGGAACAGGGTACACTGAAGCTTTCTTT.

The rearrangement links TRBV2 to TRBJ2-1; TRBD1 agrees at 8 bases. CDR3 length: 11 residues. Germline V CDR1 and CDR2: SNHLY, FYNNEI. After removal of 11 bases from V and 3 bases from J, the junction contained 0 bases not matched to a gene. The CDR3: CAGQGYNEQFF. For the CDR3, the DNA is TGTGCCGGACAGGGCTACAATGAGCAGTTCTTC.

This CDR3 reads CAWSVDSLSEAFF. The DNA for the CDR3 is TGTGCCTGGAGTGTAGACAGCCTCTCTGAAGCTTTCTTT. V and J are TRBV30 and TRBJ1-1; TRBD1 might be the D (5 bases). The CDR3 covers 13 residues. Trimming left V 0 bases short and J 6 bases short, with 11 bases between. Germline V gene sequence: CDR1 GTSNPN, CDR2 SVGIG (reference sequence).

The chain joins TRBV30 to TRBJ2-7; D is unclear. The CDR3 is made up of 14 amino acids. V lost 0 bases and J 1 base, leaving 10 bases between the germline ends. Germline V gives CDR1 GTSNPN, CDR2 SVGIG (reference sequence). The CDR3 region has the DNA TGTGCCTGGAGTGTACAGTCCGTATCCTACGAGCAGTACTTC. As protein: CAWSVQSVSYEQYF.

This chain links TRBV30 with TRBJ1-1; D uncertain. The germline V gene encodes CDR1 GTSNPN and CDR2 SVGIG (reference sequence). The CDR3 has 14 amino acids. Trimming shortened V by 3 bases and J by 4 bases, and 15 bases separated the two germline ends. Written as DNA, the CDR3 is TGTGCCTGGAGGGCCGGACCCCGGGGCACTGAAGCTTTCTTT. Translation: CAWRAGPRGTEAFF.

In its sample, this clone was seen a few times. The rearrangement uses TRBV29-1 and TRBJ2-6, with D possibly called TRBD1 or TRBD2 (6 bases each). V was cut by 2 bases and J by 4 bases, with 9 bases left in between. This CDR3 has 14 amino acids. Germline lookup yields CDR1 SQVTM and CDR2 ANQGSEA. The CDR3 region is CSVERGQGANVLTF. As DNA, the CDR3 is TGCAGCGTTGAACGGGGGCAGGGGGCCAACGTCCTGACTTTC. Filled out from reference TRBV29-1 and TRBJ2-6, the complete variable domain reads SAVISQKPSRDICQRGTSLTIQCQVDSQVTMMFWYRQQPGQSLTLIATANQGSEATYESGFVIDKFPISRPNLTFSTLTVSNMSPEDSSIYLCSVERGQGANVLTFGAGSRLTVL.

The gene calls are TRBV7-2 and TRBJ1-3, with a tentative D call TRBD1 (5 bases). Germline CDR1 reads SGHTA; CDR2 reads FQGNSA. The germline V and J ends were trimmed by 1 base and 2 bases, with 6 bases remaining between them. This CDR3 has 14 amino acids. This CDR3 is CASSLGGTGNTIYF. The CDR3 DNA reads TGTGCCAGCAGCTTAGGGGGCACTGGAAACACCATATATTTT.

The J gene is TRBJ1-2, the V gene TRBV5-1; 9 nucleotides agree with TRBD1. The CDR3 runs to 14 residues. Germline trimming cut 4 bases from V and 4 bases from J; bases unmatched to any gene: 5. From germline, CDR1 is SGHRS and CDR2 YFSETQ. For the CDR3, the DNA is TGCGCCAGCAGCCAGGGACAGGGTGGCTATGGCTACACCTTC. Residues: CASSQGQGGYGYTF.

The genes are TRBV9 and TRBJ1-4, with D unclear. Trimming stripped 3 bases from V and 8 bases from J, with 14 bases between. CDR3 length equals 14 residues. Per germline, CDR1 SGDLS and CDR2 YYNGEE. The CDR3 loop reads CASSGEWRGEKLFF. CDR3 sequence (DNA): TGTGCCAGCAGCGGAGAGTGGCGAGGAGAAAAACTGTTTTTT.

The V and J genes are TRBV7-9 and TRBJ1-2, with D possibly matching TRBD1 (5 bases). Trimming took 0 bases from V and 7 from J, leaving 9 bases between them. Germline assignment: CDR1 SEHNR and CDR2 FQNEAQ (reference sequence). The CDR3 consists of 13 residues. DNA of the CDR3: TGTGCCAGCAGCTTAGCGCAAGGGGTTGGCTACACCTTC. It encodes CASSLAQGVGYTF.

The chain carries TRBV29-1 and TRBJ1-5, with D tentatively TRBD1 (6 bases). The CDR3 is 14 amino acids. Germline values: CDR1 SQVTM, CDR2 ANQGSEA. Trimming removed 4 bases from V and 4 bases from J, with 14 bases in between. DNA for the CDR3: TGCAGCGTTGGATCCGGGACACATAATCAGCCCCAGCATTTT. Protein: CSVGSGTHNQPQHF. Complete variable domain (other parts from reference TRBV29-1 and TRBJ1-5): SAVISQKPSRDICQRGTSLTIQCQVDSQVTMMFWYRQQPGQSLTLIATANQGSEATYESGFVIDKFPISRPNLTFSTLTVSNMSPEDSSIYLCSVGSGTHNQPQHFGDGTRLSIL.

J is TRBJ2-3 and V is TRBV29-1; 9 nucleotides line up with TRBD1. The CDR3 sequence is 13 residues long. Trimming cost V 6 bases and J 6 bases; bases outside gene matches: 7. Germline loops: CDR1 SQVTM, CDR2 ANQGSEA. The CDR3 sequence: CSVTGTGTDTQYF. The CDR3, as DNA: TGCAGCGTAACCGGGACAGGGACCGATACGCAGTATTTT.

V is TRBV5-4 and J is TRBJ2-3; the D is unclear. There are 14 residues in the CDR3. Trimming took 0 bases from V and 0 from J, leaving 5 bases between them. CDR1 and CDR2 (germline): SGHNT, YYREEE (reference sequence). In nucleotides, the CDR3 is TGTGCCAGCAGCTTGGACCTTAGCACAGATACGCAGTATTTT. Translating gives CASSLDLSTDTQYF.

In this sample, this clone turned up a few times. The CDR3 spells CSVQIHEQYF. CDR3 DNA sequence: TGCAGCGTCCAGATCCACGAGCAGTACTTC. This chain joins TRBV29-1 and TRBJ2-7, with D unclear. V gave up 6 bases and J gave up 5 bases, with 8 bases separating them. This CDR3 region has 10 residues. From germline, CDR1 is SQVTM and CDR2 ANQGSEA.

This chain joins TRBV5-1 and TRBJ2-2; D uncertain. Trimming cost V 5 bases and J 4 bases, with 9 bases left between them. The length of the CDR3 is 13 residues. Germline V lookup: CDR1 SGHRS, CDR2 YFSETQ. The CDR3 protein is CASSLQSTGELFF. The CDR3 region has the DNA TGCGCCAGCAGTCTGCAGTCCACCGGGGAGCTGTTTTTT. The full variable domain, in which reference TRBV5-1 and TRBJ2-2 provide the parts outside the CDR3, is KAGVTQTPRYLIKTRGQQVTLSCSPISGHRSVSWYQQTPGQGLQFLFEYFSETQRNKGNFPGRFSGRQFSNSRSEMNVSTLELGDSALYLCASSLQSTGELFFGEGSRLTVL.

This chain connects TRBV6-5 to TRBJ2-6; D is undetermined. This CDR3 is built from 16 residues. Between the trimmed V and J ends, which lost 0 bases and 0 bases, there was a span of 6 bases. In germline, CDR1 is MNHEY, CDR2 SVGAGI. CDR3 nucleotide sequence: TGTGCCAGCAGTTACTCCGACCTCTCTGGGGCCAACGTCCTGACTTTC. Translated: CASSYSDLSGANVLTF.

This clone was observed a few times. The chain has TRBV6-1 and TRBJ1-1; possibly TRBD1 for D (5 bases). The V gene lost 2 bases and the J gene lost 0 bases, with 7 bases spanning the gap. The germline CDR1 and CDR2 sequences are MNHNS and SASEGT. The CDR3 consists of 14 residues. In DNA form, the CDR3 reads TGTGCCAGCAGTGAATGGGGCATGAACACTGAAGCTTTCTTT. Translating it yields CASSEWGMNTEAFF.

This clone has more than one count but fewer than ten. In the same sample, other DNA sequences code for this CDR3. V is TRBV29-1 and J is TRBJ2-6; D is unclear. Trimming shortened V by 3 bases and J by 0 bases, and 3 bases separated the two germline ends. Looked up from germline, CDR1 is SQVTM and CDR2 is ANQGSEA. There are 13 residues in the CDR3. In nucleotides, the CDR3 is TGCAGCGTTGAGTCCTCTGGGGCCAACGTCCTGACTTTC. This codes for CSVESSGANVLTF. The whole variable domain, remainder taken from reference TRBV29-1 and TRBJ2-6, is SAVISQKPSRDICQRGTSLTIQCQVDSQVTMMFWYRQQPGQSLTLIATANQGSEATYESGFVIDKFPISRPNLTFSTLTVSNMSPEDSSIYLCSVESSGANVLTFGAGSRLTVL.

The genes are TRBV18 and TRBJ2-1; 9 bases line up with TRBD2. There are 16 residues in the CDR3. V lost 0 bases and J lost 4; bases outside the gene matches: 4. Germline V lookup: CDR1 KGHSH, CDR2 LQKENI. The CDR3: CASSPPSGLAYNEQFF. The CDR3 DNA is TGTGCCAGCTCACCACCGTCCGGACTAGCGTACAATGAGCAGTTCTTC.

The DNA of the CDR3 is TGTGCCAGCAGGGGCTCCGGGAATTCACCCCTCCACTTT. Translating it yields CASRGSGNSPLHF. The V gene is TRBV25-1, the J gene TRBJ1-6; D is unclear. The CDR3 runs 13 residues. V lost 6 bases and J lost 7, with 10 bases in between. In germline, CDR1 is MGHDK, CDR2 SYGVNS.

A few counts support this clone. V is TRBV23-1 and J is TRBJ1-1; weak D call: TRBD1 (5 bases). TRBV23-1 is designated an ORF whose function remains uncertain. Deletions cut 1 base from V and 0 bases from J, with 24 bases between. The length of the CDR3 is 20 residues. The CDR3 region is CASSQLRGARGDLMNTEAFF. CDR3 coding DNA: TGCGCCAGCAGTCAATTACGGGGCGCGCGGGGGGACCTCATGAACACTGAAGCTTTCTTT.

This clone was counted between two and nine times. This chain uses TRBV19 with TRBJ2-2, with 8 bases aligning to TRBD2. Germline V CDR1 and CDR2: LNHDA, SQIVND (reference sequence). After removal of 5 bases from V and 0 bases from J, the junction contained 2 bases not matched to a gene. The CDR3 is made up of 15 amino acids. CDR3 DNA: TGTGCCAGTAGTCGAGCGGGGGCGAACACCGGGGAGCTGTTTTTT. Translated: CASSRAGANTGELFF.